These 14 T cell receptor beta chains were all obtained from the same sample, sequenced in a study of T cells in Graves' hyperthyroidism and ophthalmopathy. RNA transcripts yielded amplified TCR beta CDR3 regions. HTBI primers were used for first-round RT-PCR of the TCR CDR3. TCRdb used MiXCR to reprocess the multiplex PCR reads, holding one entry per CDR3 protein. The repertoire has 690,000 or so distinct CDR3 sequences, around 19% of them found once; the top ten carry around 17%. The sequenced sample was blood. The receptor set was obtained from a woman between 50 and 59 years old with Graves' hyperthyroidism that later progressed to Graves' ophthalmopathy.

Turning to this clonotype: A much larger clone is a single base away; this may be a read error. This chain connects TRBV2 to TRBJ1-4, with D uncertain. V lost 6 bases and J lost 11, with 16 bases in between. CDR1 and CDR2 (germline): SNHLY, FYNNEI. The CDR3 covers 13 residues. For the CDR3, the DNA is TGTGCCAGCAGCGTTCAGGTTGTCGACAAACTGTTTTTT. Residues: CASSVQVVDKLFF.

The table lists this clonotype with many counts. The chain employs TRBV6-2 or TRBV6-3 and TRBJ2-3; 8 nucleotides align to TRBD2. The trim removed 7 bases at V and 1 base at J, leaving 7 bases unmatched. The germline V gene encodes CDR1 MNHEY and CDR2 SVGEGT. The CDR3 has 15 residues. CDR3 nucleotides: TGTGCCAGCAAGCCCGGAGCGGGGGGCACAGATACGCAGTATTTT. Translated: CASKPGAGGTDTQYF.

This clonotype was found many times. Sequence at one end of the junction differs from germline and may be a read error. The V call is TRBV11-2, the J call TRBJ1-3; D ambiguous. CDR3 length equals 15 residues. The germline V gene encodes CDR1 SGHAT and CDR2 FQNNGV. As DNA, the CDR3 is TGTGCCAGCAGTTTAGGACTTAGAACTGGAAACACCATATATTTT. Residues: CASSLGLRTGNTIYF.

This clonotype appeared a single time. The CDR3 DNA reads TGTGCCAGTAGTATGTACAGCAACTACGAGCAGTACTTC. Translation: CASSMYSNYEQYF. The chain recombines TRBV19 with TRBJ2-7, with D uncertain. Looked up from germline, CDR1 is LNHDA and CDR2 is SQIVND (reference sequence). V shed 3 bases and J shed 3 bases, with 9 bases lying between them. The CDR3 contains 13 residues.

This clonotype was picked up many times. The chain combines TRBV27 with TRBJ2-3; D is possibly TRBD1 or TRBD2 (6 bases each). V lost 8 bases and J 4 bases, leaving 22 bases between the germline ends. Looked up from germline, CDR1 is MNHEY and CDR2 is SMNVEV (reference sequence). The CDR3 loop spans 16 amino acids. The CDR3 region has the DNA TGTGCCAGCCTTTCGGACGGGGGACAATTCCCAGATACGCAGTATTTT. Its protein is CASLSDGGQFPDTQYF.

This clonotype was found many times. The chain joins TRBV5-1 to TRBJ2-1; D uncertain. The CDR3 length is 15 residues. Germline V CDR1 and CDR2: SGHRS, YFSETQ. V was shortened by 0 bases and J by 1 base, with 8 bases between the two germline ends. For the CDR3, the DNA is TGCGCCAGCAGCTTGGCGGTTGGATCCTACAATGAGCAGTTCTTC. Residues: CASSLAVGSYNEQFF.

For this clonotype: A read error may be the cause here, since a much bigger clone is one base away. The J gene is TRBJ1-3, the V gene TRBV3-1; D uncertain. The CDR3 runs to 14 residues. Looked up from germline, CDR1 is LGHDT and CDR2 is YNNKEL (reference sequence). Written as DNA, the CDR3 is TGTGCCAGCAGCCAAGGGCAGGTCGGAAACACCATACATTTT. The encoded protein is CASSQGQVGNTIHF.

The chain uses TRBV4-1 and TRBJ1-4; 8 bases are shared with TRBD1. CDR1 MGHRA and CDR2 YSYEKL come from the germline V gene. Trimming at V came to 4 bases and at J to 3 bases, leaving 4 bases not matched to a gene. This CDR3 region has 15 residues. DNA for the CDR3: TGCGCCAGCAGCCGGGACAGGACCGCTAATGAAAAACTGTTTTTT. It encodes CASSRDRTANEKLFF.

This clonotype was counted a few times. The gene calls are TRBV10-3 and TRBJ1-1; D gene unclear. The germline V gene has CDR1 ENHRY and CDR2 SYGVKD. CDR3 length: 16 residues. V dropped 0 bases and J dropped 2 bases, with 13 bases sitting between them. The CDR3 nucleotides are TGTGCCATCAGTGAGTCGTTAGGCAGGCCCAACACTGAAGCTTTCTTT. Its protein product is CAISESLGRPNTEAFF.

This clonotype showed up many times. The rearrangement joins TRBV10-3 to TRBJ1-1, with 9 nucleotides matching TRBD1. CDR1 and CDR2 from the germline V gene are ENHRY and SYGVKD. With 6 bases clipped from V and 5 bases from J, the junction kept 7 bases outside the gene matches. The CDR3 sequence is 14 residues long. CDR3 nucleotide sequence: TGTGCCATCAGGAACAGGGGGCCGGGTACTGAAGCTTTCTTT. Protein product: CAIRNRGPGTEAFF.

The CDR3 region is CASHGTSGDYEQYF. For the CDR3, the DNA is TGTGCCAGTCATGGGACTAGCGGGGACTACGAGCAGTACTTC. This sequence joins TRBV19 and TRBJ2-7, with TRBD2 matching over 13 bases. Germline CDR1 and CDR2: LNHDA and SQIVND (reference sequence). CDR3 length equals 14 residues. V shed 8 bases, J shed 3 bases, and the junction held 4 bases outside the gene matches.

Comment on this clonotype: One junction end does not reproduce the germline sequence, and a read error may be involved. V usage is TRBV19 and J usage is TRBJ2-1; D is uncertain. This CDR3 is built from 16 residues. The germline V gene has CDR1 LNHDA and CDR2 SQIVND (reference sequence). CDR3 nucleotides: TGTGCCAGGAGTATAGTGGCGGCGACCTCCTACAATGAGCAGTTCTTC. This translates into CARSIVAATSYNEQFF.

The chain carries TRBV7-9 and TRBJ2-3, with TRBD1 as a possible D gene (5 bases). V was shortened by 1 base and J by 5 bases, with 10 bases between the two germline ends. Germline-derived CDR1 and CDR2 are SEHNR and FQNEAQ (reference sequence). The CDR3 is 14 amino acids. The CDR3 region has the DNA TGTGCCAGCAGCTTAGGCGCGACAGTAGATACGCAGTATTTT. This sequence encodes CASSLGATVDTQYF.

The chain links TRBV27 to TRBJ2-7; 7 nucleotides match TRBD1. CDR3 length equals 13 residues. The V gene end was trimmed by 5 bases and the J gene end by 6 bases; junction bases not matched to a gene: 7. Germline-derived CDR1 and CDR2 are MNHEY and SMNVEV (reference sequence). CDR3 loop: CASSISGTVEQYF. The CDR3 nucleotides are TGTGCCAGCAGTATTTCCGGGACAGTCGAGCAGTACTTC.